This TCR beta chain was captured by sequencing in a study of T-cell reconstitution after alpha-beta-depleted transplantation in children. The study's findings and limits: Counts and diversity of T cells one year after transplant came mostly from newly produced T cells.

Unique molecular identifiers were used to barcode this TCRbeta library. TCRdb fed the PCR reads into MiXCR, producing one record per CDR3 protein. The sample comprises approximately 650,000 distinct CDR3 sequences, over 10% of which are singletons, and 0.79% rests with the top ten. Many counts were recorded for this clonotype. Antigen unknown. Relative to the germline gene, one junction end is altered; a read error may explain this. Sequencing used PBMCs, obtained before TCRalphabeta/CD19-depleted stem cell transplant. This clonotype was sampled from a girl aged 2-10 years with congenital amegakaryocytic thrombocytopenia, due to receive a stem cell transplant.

In nucleotides, the CDR3 is TGTGCCACCATGGGGGACACGCCCATCTTC. Its translation is CATMGDTPIF. The chain combines TRBV19 with TRBJ2-1; tentatively, D is TRBD1 (6 bases). The CDR3 extends over 10 amino acids. Germline values: CDR1 LNHDA, CDR2 SQIVND (reference sequence).